Included here is one T cell receptor beta chain sequence, with context. What it recognizes is unknown. The source of the sample is a study of T cell responses to AZD1222 COVID-19 vaccine. Overall study: Second-dose schedules of about 4 or about 12 weeks were combined.

TCRdb's copy holds only in-frame clones and misses some; the assay was immunoSEQ multiplex PCR. The sample yields around 180,000 clones, about 85% seen once. Study findings and constraints: Spike-wide vaccine-associated CD4 TCRs dominated at 160-218 and 743-854. Only after the peak T cell response were repertoires sampled.

The source material was peripheral blood, sampled on day 0 of AZD1222 vaccination. This receptor was obtained from an adult in good health.

The CDR3 coding sequence is TGTGCCAGCAGCCAAGGTCTAGCGGGAGTCGGGGAGACCCAGTACTTC. It specifies CASSQGLAGVGETQYF. V and J are TRBV3-1 (or the pseudogene TRBV3-2) and TRBJ2-5; the match to TRBD2 covers 10 bases. The CDR3 runs 16 residues. V lost 1 base, J lost 5 bases, and 7 bases stayed unmatched. Germline loops: CDR1 LGHDT, CDR2 YNNKEL (reference sequence).